This TCR beta chain was retrieved from a study of T cell repertoires in cytomegalovirus infection. TCRdb redid the calling of the reads with MiXCR, one entry per CDR3 protein. The sample yields about 310,000 distinct CDR3 sequences, 20% to 30% seen once. A few counts support this clonotype. Its antigen is not identified. From germline, CDR1 is SGHTA and CDR2 FQGNSA. The CDR3 covers 13 residues. Trimming took 0 bases from V and 9 from J, leaving 9 bases between them. The chain recombines TRBV7-2 with TRBJ2-1, with TRBD2 as a possible D gene (6 bases). Source: cultured PBMCs, taken from culture after CMV antigen stimulation. This receptor was taken from a human donor in good health (CMV status not recorded). Some clones in this sample may be carry-over from other donors' samples. The CDR3 coding sequence is TGTGCCAGCAGCTTAGCGACTAGGGGTGAGCAGTTCTTC. Encoded protein: CASSLATRGEQFF.